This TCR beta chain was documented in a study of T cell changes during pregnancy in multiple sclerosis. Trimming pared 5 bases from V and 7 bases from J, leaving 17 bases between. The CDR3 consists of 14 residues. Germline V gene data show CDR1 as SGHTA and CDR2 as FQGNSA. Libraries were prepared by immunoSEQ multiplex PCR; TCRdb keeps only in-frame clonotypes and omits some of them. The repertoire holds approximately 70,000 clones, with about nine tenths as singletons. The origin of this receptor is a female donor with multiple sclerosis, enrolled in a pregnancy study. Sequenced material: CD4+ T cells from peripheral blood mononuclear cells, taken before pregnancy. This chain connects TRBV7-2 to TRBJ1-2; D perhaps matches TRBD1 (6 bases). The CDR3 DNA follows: TGTGCCAGCAGCGGGGAAAGGACAGTTTCTGGCTACACCTTC. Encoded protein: CASSGERTVSGYTF.